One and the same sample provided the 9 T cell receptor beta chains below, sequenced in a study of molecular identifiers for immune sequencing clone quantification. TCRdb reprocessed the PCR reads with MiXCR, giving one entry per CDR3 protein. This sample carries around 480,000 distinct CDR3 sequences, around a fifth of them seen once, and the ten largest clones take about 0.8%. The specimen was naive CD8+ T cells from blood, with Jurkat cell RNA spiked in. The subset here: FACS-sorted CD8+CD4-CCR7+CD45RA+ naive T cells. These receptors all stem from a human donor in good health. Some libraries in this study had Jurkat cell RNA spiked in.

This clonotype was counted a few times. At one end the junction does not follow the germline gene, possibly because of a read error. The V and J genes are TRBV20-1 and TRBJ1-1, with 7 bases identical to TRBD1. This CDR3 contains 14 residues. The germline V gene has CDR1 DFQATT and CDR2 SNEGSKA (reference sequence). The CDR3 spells CSARGETGSTEALF. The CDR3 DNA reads TGCAGTGCTAGAGGGGAGACAGGGTCGACTGAAGCTCTCTTT.

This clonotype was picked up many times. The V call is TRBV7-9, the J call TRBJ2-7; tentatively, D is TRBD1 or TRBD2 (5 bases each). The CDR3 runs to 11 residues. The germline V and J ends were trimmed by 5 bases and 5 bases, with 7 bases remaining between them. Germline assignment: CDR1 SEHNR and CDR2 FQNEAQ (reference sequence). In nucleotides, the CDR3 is TGTGCCAGCAGCCGGGGACACGAGCAGTACTTC. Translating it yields CASSRGHEQYF.

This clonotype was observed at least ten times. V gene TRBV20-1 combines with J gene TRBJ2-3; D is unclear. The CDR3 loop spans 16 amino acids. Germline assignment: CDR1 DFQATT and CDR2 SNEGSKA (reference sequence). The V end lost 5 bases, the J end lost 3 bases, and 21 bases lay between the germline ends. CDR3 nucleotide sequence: TGCAGTGCTGTCTTACGCCGGGTAGATCGGACAGATACGCAGTATTTT. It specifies CSAVLRRVDRTDTQYF.

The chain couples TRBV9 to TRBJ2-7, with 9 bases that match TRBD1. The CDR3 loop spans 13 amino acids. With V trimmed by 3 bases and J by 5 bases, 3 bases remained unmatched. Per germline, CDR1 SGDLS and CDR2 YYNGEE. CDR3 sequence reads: CASSDGQGNEQYF. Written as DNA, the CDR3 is TGTGCCAGCAGCGATGGACAGGGGAACGAGCAGTACTTC.

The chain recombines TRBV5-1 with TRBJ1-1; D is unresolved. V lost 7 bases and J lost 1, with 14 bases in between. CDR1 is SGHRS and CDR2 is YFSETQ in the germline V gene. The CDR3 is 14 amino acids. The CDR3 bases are TGCGCCAGCGGACCTCAACATTCGAACACTGAAGCTTTCTTT. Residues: CASGPQHSNTEAFF. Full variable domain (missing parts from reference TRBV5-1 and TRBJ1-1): KAGVTQTPRYLIKTRGQQVTLSCSPISGHRSVSWYQQTPGQGLQFLFEYFSETQRNKGNFPGRFSGRQFSNSRSEMNVSTLELGDSALYLCASGPQHSNTEAFFGQGTRLTVV.

CDR3 bases: TGTGCCAGCAGCTCCATCGGGACAGTGATCACAGATACGCAGTATTTT. Amino acid sequence: CASSSIGTVITDTQYF. The chain links TRBV7-2 to TRBJ2-3, with TRBD1 identical over 7 bases. The germline V gene encodes CDR1 SGHTA and CDR2 FQGNSA. Germline trimming cut 4 bases from V and 2 bases from J; bases unmatched to any gene: 9. The CDR3 covers 16 residues.

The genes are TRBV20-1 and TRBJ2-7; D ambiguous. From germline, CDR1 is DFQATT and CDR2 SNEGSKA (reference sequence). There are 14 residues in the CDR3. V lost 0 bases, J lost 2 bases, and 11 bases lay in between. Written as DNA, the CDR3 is TGCAGTGCTAGAGATTTGGGCAGACCCTACGAGCAGTACTTC. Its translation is CSARDLGRPYEQYF.

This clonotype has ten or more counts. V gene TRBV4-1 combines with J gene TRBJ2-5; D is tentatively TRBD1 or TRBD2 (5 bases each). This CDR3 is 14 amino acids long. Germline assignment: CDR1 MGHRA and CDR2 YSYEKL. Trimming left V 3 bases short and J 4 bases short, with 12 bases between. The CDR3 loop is CASSQHRDVETQYF. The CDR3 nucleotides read TGCGCCAGCAGCCAGCACCGGGACGTAGAGACCCAGTACTTC.

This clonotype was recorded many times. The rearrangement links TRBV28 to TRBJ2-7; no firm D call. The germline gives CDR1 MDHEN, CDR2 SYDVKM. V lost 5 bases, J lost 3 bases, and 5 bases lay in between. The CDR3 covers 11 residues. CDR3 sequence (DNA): TGTGCCAGCAGTCCCCACTACGAGCAGTACTTC. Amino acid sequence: CASSPHYEQYF.